This section outlines one TCR beta chain sequence together with its context. The data originate from a study of blood T cell dynamics during melanoma immunotherapy. Time point of the sample: pre-treatment baseline. There are 11 residues in the CDR3. The germline V gene encodes CDR1 MGHRA and CDR2 YSYEKL. V dropped 3 bases and J dropped 15 bases, with 12 bases sitting between them. Repertoires were generated with immunoSEQ multiplex PCR, while TCRdb's copy carries only in-frame clones and drops some. The data hold around 13,000 clones, with about 86% observed a single time. This chain links TRBV4-1 with TRBJ2-4; D ambiguous. The receptor was isolated from a human donor with melanoma. The starting material was blood, obtained from a patient treated with checkpoint blockade. The CDR3 DNA is TGCGCCAGCAGCCAGGAAAGGGTTTTGTACTTC. It encodes CASSQERVLYF.